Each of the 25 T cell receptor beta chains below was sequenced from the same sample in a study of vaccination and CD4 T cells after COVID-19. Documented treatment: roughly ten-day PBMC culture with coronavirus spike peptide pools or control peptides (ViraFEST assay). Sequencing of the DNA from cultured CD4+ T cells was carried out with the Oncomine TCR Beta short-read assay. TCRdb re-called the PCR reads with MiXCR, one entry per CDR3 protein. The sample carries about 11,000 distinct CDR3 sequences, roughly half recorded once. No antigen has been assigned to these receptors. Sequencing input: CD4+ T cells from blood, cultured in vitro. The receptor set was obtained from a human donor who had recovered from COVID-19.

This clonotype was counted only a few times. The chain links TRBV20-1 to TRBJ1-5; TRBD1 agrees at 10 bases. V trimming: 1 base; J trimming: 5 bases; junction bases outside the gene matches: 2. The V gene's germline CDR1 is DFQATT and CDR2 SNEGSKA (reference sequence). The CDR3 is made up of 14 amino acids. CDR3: CSARGTGGDQPQHF. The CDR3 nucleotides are TGCAGTGCTAGAGGGACAGGGGGAGATCAGCCCCAGCATTTT.

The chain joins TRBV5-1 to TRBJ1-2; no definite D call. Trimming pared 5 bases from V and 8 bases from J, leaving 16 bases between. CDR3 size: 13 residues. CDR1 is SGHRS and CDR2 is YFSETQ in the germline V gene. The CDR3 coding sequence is TGCGCCAGCAGTCCCACGGCAAATTTCGGCTACACCTTC. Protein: CASSPTANFGYTF.

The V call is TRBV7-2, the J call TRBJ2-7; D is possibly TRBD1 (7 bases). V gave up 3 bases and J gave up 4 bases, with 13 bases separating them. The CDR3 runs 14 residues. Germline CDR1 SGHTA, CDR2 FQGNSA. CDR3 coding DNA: TGTGCCAGCAGCTTGGGGGGACAGAAATACGAGCAGTACTTC. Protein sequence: CASSLGGQKYEQYF.

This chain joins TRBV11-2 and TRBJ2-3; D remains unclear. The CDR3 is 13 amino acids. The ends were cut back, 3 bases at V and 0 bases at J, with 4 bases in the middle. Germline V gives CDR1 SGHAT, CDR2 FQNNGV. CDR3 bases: TGTGCCAGCAGCTTTTTAAGCACAGATACGCAGTATTTT. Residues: CASSFLSTDTQYF.

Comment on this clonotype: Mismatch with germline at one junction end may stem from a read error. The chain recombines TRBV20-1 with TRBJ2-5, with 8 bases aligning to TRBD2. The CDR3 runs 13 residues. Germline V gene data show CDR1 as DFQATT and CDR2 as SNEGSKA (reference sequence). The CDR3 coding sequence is TGCAGTGCTAGAGGGGGGGCTAGCGGGTTGCCCAGGTTC. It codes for CSARGGASGLPRF.

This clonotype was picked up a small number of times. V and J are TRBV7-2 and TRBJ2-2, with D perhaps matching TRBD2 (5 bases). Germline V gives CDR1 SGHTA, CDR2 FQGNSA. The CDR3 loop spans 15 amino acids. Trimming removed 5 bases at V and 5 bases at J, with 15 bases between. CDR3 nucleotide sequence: TGTGCCAGCAGCCCTAGAGCCTCGGGGACCGGGGAGCTGTTTTTT. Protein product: CASSPRASGTGELFF.

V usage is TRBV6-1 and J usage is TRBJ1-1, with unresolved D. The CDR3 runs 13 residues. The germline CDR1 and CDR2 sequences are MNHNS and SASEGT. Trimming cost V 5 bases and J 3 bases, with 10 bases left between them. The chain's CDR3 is CASSLNRDTEAFF. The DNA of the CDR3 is TGTGCCAGCAGTCTAAATCGGGACACTGAAGCTTTCTTT.

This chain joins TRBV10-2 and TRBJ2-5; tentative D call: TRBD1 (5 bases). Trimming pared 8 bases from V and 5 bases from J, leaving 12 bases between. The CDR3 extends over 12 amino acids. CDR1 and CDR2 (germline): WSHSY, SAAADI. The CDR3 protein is CASDPPGETQYF. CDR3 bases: TGCGCCAGCGATCCTCCAGGGGAGACCCAGTACTTC.

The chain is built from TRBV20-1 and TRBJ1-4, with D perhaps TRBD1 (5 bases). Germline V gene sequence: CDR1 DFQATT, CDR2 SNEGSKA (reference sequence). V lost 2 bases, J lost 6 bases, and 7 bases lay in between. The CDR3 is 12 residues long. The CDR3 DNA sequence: TGCAGTGCTAGAACGGGGGATGAAAAACTGTTTTTT. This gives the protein CSARTGDEKLFF.

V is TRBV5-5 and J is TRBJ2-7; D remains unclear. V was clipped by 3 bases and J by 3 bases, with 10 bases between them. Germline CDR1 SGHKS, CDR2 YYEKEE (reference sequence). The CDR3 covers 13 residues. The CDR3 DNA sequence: TGTGCCAGCAGCTCGACGAGTTTCTACGAGCAGTACTTC. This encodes CASSSTSFYEQYF.

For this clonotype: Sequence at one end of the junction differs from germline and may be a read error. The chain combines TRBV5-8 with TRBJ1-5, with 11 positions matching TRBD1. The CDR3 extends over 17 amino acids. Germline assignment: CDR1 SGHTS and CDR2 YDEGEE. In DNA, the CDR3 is TGTGCCAGCAGCACCGGGACAGGGGGAAGGAGCAATCAGCCCCAGCGTTTT. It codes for CASSTGTGGRSNQPQRF.

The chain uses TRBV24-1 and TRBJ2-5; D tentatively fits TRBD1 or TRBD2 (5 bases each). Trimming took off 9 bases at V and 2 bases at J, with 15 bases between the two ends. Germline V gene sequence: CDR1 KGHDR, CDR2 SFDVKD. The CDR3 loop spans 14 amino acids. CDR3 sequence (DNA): TGTGCCACCCGGGACGGAGGAATACAAGAGACCCAGTACTTC. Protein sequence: CATRDGGIQETQYF.

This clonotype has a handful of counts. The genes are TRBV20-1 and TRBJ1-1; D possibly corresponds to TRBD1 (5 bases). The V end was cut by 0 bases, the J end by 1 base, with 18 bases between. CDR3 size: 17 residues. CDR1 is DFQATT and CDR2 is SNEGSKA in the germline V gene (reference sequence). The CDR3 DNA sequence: TGCAGTGCTAGAGATCAAGGGAAGGGGATGGGGAACACTGAAGCTTTCTTT. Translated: CSARDQGKGMGNTEAFF.

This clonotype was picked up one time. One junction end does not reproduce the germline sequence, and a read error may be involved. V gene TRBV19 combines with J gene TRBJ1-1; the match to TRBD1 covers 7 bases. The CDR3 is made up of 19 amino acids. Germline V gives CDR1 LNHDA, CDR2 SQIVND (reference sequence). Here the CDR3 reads CASSIRGGQGGAPNAEAFF. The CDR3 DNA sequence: TGTGCCAGTAGTATAAGAGGAGGGCAGGGGGGAGCACCGAACGCTGAAGCTTTCTTT.

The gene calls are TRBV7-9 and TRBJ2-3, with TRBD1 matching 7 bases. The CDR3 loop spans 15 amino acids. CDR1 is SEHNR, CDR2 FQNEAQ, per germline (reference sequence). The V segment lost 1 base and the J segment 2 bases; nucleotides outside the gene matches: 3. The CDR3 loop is CASSLEQGNTDTQYF. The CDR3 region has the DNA TGTGCCAGCAGCTTAGAACAGGGGAACACAGATACGCAGTATTTT.

CDR3 sequence (DNA): TGCAGTGCTAGAGATGGGGGATACTCTGGGGCCAACGTCCTGACTTTC. It is translated as CSARDGGYSGANVLTF. The V and J genes are TRBV20-1 and TRBJ2-6; either TRBD1 or TRBD2 may fit D (5 bases each). The V gene lost 0 bases and the J gene lost 0 bases, with 9 bases spanning the gap. This CDR3 is 16 amino acids long. CDR1 is DFQATT, CDR2 SNEGSKA, per germline (reference sequence).

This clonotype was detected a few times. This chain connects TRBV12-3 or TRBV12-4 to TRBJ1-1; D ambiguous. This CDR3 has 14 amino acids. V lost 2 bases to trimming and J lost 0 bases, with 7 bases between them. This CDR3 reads CASSLKSMNTEAFF. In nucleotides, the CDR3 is TGTGCCAGCAGTTTAAAGAGCATGAACACTGAAGCTTTCTTT.

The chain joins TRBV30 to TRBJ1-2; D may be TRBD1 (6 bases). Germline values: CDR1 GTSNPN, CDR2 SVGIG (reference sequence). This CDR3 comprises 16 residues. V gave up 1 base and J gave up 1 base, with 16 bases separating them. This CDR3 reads CAWSEPTGPYNYGYTF. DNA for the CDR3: TGTGCCTGGAGTGAACCAACAGGGCCCTATAACTATGGCTACACCTTC.

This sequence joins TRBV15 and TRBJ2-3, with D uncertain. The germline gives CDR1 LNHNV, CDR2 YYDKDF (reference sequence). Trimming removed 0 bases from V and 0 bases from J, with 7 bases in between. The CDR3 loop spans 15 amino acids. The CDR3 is CATSREHLSTDTQYF. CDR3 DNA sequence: TGTGCCACCAGCAGAGAACACCTGAGCACAGATACGCAGTATTTT.

The CDR3 spells CASSLGLRQGGWNTEAFF. Written as DNA, the CDR3 is TGTGCCAGCAGCTTAGGCCTCAGACAGGGCGGTTGGAACACTGAAGCTTTCTTT. V and J are TRBV7-2 and TRBJ1-1, with 7 bases that match TRBD1. This CDR3 region has 18 residues. Germline assignment: CDR1 SGHTA and CDR2 FQGNSA. V shed 1 base, J shed 1 base, and the junction held 12 bases outside the gene matches.

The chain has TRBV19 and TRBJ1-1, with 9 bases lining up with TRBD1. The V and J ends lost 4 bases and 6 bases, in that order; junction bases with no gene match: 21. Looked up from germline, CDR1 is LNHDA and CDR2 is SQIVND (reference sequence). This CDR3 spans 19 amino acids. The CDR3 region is CASSTRQDRGYDKFSEAFF. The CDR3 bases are TGTGCCAGTAGTACCCGACAAGACAGGGGGTATGATAAATTCTCTGAAGCTTTCTTT.

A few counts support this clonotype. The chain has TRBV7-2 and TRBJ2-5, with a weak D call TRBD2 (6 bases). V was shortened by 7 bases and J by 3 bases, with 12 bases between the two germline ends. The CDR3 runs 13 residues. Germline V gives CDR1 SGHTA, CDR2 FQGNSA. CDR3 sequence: CASTAGWEETQYF. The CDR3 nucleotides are TGTGCCAGCACGGCGGGGTGGGAAGAGACCCAGTACTTC.

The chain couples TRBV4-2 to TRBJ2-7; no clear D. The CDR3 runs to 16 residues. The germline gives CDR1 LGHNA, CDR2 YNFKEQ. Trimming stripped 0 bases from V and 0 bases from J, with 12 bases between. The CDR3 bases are TGTGCCAGCAGCCAAGATTTGGCCTTAAGCTCCTACGAGCAGTACTTC. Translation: CASSQDLALSSYEQYF.

CDR3 in amino acids: CASSYEAGRLGEQYF. DNA for the CDR3: TGTGCCAGCAGTTACGAGGCGGGGAGGCTGGGCGAGCAGTACTTC. This rearrangement joins TRBV6-5 to TRBJ2-7; D perhaps matches TRBD2 (6 bases). V was trimmed by 2 bases and J by 6 bases, leaving 17 bases between them. The CDR3 is 15 residues long. Germline loops: CDR1 MNHEY, CDR2 SVGAGI.

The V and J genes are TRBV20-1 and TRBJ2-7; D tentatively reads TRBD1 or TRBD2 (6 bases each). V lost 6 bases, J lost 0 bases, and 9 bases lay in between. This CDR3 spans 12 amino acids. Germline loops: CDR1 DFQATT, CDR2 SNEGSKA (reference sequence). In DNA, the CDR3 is TGCAGTGCCGGGGGCTCCTCCTACGAGCAGTACTTC. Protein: CSAGGSSYEQYF.